In this sample, the clone carrying this T cell receptor beta chain turned up many times. Sequencing libraries for TCR beta were prepared with iRepertoire HTBI primers and Arm-PCR of CDR3 regions. TCRdb redid the calling of the multiplex PCR reads with MiXCR, one entry per CDR3 protein. The table records approximately 350,000 distinct CDR3 sequences, roughly 10% of them present only once. This sample is drawn from a study of regulatory T cells in long-lasting Graves disease. Study overall: For a period under 3 months, newly diagnosed Graves' patients had taken antithyroid drugs.

The time point was: newly diagnosed GD, antithyroid drugs for less than 3 months. After RNA was extracted from PBMCs, the TCR library was made from it. Germline V lookup: CDR1 DFQATT, CDR2 SNEGSKA (reference sequence). CDR3 length: 12 amino acids. Trimming stripped 5 bases from V and 10 bases from J, with 17 bases between. These data also formed part of another study, on T cells in Graves' hyperthyroidism and ophthalmopathy. As that report states: Exclusion of a patient resulted from uncontrolled infection, other autoimmune disease, pregnancy or lactation. A set of HTBI primers served as the primers for a first-round RT-PCR of the TCR CDR3. The blood repertoire included most of the expanded thyroid clonotypes above 0.001.

V usage is TRBV20-1 and J usage is TRBJ1-1; D call uncertain. The specimen comprised peripheral blood mononuclear cells (PBMCs), sampled at new diagnosis, from a patient treated with antithyroid drugs. This TCR derives from a woman aged 18-29 years with Graves disease. The CDR3 coding sequence is TGCAGTGCTTCTACCACGTCTTGGCGAGCTTTCTTT. It yields the protein CSASTTSWRAFF.